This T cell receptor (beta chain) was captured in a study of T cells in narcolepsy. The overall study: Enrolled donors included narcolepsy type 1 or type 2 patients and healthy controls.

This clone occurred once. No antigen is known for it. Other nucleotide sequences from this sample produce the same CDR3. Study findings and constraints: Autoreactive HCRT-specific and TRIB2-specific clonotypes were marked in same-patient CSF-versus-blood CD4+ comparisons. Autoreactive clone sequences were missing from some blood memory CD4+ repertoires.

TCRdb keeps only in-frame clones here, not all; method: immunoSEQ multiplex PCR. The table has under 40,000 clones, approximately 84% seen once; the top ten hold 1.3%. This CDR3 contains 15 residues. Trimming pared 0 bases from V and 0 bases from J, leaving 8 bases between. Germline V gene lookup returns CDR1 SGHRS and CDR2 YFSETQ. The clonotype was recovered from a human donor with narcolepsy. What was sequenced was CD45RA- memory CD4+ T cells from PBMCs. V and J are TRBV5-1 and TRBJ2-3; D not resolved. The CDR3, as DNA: TGCGCCAGCAGCTTGGTCGGGCGGAGCACAGATACGCAGTATTTT. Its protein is CASSLVGRSTDTQYF.